The present T cell receptor (beta chain) was sequenced within a study of T cell repertoires in cytomegalovirus infection. At the level of the study: CMV epitopes, recently identified HLA-C-restricted and well-studied HLA-B-restricted, were used.

Remarks on this clonotype: What it binds is unknown.

The V and J ends lost 5 bases and 5 bases respectively, with 15 bases between them. The CDR3 is made up of 14 amino acids. MiXCR, run by TCRdb on the reads, gives a single entry per CDR3 protein. The repertoire holds hundreds of thousands of distinct CDR3 sequences, with more than 40% as singletons. This receptor was obtained from a human donor in good health (CMV status not recorded). Some clones in this sample may be carry-over from other donors' samples. The rearrangement uses TRBV12-3 or TRBV12-4 and TRBJ1-1; D unclear. The starting material was cultured PBMCs, obtained from culture after CMV antigen stimulation. The CDR3 loop is CASSTLGGRTEAFF. The CDR3, as DNA: TGTGCCAGCAGTACCCTCGGCGGAAGGACTGAAGCTTTCTTT.